One sample yielded the 13 T cell receptor beta chains listed below, sequenced in a study of cytomegalovirus exposure and HLA in healthy donors. PCR was performed using 60 Vbeta and 13 Jbeta primers. The assay was immunoSEQ multiplex PCR, and TCRdb's table has in-frame clones only and misses some. This sample has a few hundred thousand clones, with around 75% found just once. Sequencing input: PBMCs. Receptor source: a woman in her twenties or thirties in good health and CMV-seronegative.

The genes are TRBV5-5 and TRBJ1-1, with D possibly TRBD1 on 5 matching bases. Germline loops: CDR1 SGHKS, CDR2 YYEKEE (reference sequence). This CDR3 is built from 14 residues. V lost 2 bases, J lost 0 bases, and 8 bases lay in between. CDR3 region: CASSFRGVNTEAFF. In DNA, the CDR3 is TGTGCCAGCAGCTTCCGGGGGGTGAACACTGAAGCTTTCTTT. The full variable domain, its missing parts supplied by reference TRBV5-5 and TRBJ1-1, is DAGVTQSPTHLIKTRGQQVTLRCSPISGHKSVSWYQQVLGQGPQFIFQYYEKEERGRGNFPDRFSARQFPNYSSELNVNALLLGDSALYLCASSFRGVNTEAFFGQGTRLTVV.

The chain recombines TRBV11-2 with TRBJ1-2; tentative D call: TRBD1 (5 bases). Germline V gene data show CDR1 as SGHAT and CDR2 as FQNNGV. V lost 6 bases and J 0 bases, leaving 17 bases between the germline ends. CDR3 size: 16 residues. The CDR3 reads CASSPIDSRANYGYTF. The CDR3 DNA reads TGTGCCAGCAGTCCCATTGACAGCCGAGCTAACTATGGCTACACCTTC.

CDR3 DNA: TGTGCCAGCAGCTTAGGGGGACAGGGCGAGACCTTC. Its translation: CASSLGGQGETF. The gene calls are TRBV11-2 and TRBJ1-2; 9 bases fit TRBD1. The V and J ends lost 1 base and 14 bases, in that order; junction bases with no gene match: 5. The CDR3 is made up of 12 amino acids. The germline V gene has CDR1 SGHAT and CDR2 FQNNGV.

The chain uses TRBV13 and TRBJ1-2; D is uncertain. This CDR3 has 15 amino acids. The germline CDR1 and CDR2 sequences are PRHDT and FYEKMQ (reference sequence). V was cut by 0 bases and J by 8 bases, with 16 bases left in between. The CDR3 is CASSLGADLARGYTF. CDR3 nucleotide sequence: TGTGCCAGCAGCTTAGGGGCGGACTTGGCACGAGGCTACACCTTC.

The genes are TRBV7-9 and TRBJ2-1, with a possible D match to TRBD2 (6 bases). Germline assignment: CDR1 SEHNR and CDR2 FQNEAQ (reference sequence). The V and J ends lost 7 bases and 0 bases respectively, with 25 bases between them. CDR3 length equals 19 residues. The CDR3 DNA follows: TGTGCCAGCATCTCGAATGGTCTACTAGCACACAGCTCCTACAATGAGCAGTTCTTC. Its translation: CASISNGLLAHSSYNEQFF.

This clone was seen a handful of times. A much larger clone lies one base from this, so it may be a read error. This chain joins TRBV27 and TRBJ1-5; the D gene is possibly TRBD1 (6 bases). Germline V gene data show CDR1 as MNHEY and CDR2 as SMNVEV (reference sequence). The CDR3 spans 14 residues. V lost 5 bases, J lost 8 bases, and 16 bases lay in between. This CDR3 is CASSPGRTAKPQHF. CDR3 sequence (DNA): TGTGCCAGCAGTCCAGGACGGACAGCCAAGCCCCAGCATTTT.

This clone appeared a single time. A junction end diverges from the germline sequence, so it may reflect a read error. The V gene is TRBV7-3, the J gene TRBJ2-2; D perhaps matches TRBD2 (6 bases). Germline assignment: CDR1 SGHTA and CDR2 FQGTGA. The CDR3 covers 15 residues. The CDR3: CASTLQPSNAGGLFF. CDR3 in DNA: TGTGCCAGCACCCTCCAGCCATCAAACGCCGGGGGGCTGTTTTTT.

V gene TRBV2 combines with J gene TRBJ1-1; D unresolved. CDR3 length: 13 residues. In germline, CDR1 is SNHLY, CDR2 FYNNEI. The V gene lost 5 bases and the J gene lost 0 bases, with 7 bases spanning the gap. The DNA of the CDR3 is TGTGCCAGCAGTACTGAACTGAACACTGAAGCTTTCTTT. This gives the protein CASSTELNTEAFF.

The chain couples TRBV11-2 to TRBJ2-1; D possibly corresponds to TRBD2 (5 bases). CDR1 is SGHAT and CDR2 is FQNNGV in the germline V gene. The ends were cut back, 3 bases at V and 4 bases at J, with 10 bases in the middle. There are 14 residues in the CDR3. CDR3 coding DNA: TGTGCCAGCAGCTTTAGCGACGTTTACAATGAGCAGTTCTTC. This sequence encodes CASSFSDVYNEQFF. Full variable domain (outside the CDR3, taken from reference TRBV11-2 and TRBJ2-1): EAGVAQSPRYKIIEKRQSVAFWCNPISGHATLYWYQQILGQGPKLLIQFQNNGVVDDSQLPKDRFSAERLKGVDSTLKIQPAKLEDSAVYLCASSFSDVYNEQFFGPGTRLTVL.

The chain uses TRBV7-9 and TRBJ1-2; possible D gene TRBD1, 5 bases. The CDR3 consists of 17 residues. V was pared by 1 base and J by 1 base, with 16 bases between. CDR1 SEHNR and CDR2 FQNEAQ come from the germline V gene (reference sequence). The CDR3 loop reads CASSLGPGLNFNYGYTF. CDR3 DNA sequence: TGTGCCAGCAGCTTAGGGCCAGGGTTGAATTTTAACTATGGCTACACCTTC.

In the case of this clone: At one end the junction does not follow the germline gene, possibly because of a read error. This chain connects TRBV7-7 to TRBJ2-3, with 11 bases lining up with TRBD1. Germline CDR1 SSHAT, CDR2 FNYEAQ (reference sequence). The CDR3 contains 15 residues. The CDR3 protein is CASSYGTGGTDTQYF. For the CDR3, the DNA is TGTGCTAGCAGCTACGGGACAGGGGGGACAGATACGCAGTATTTT.

This clone was observed a few times. The genes are TRBV7-9 and TRBJ1-5; weak D call: TRBD1 (5 bases). Germline values: CDR1 SEHNR, CDR2 FQNEAQ (reference sequence). The CDR3 is 13 residues long. V was clipped by 5 bases and J by 4 bases, with 9 bases between them. CDR3 DNA: TGTGCCAGCAGCCAAGGGGTTAATCAGCCCCAGCATTTT. This gives the protein CASSQGVNQPQHF.

The chain has TRBV30 and TRBJ1-2, with 9 bases lining up with TRBD1. The V segment lost 3 bases and the J segment 9 bases; nucleotides outside the gene matches: 5. Germline V gene data show CDR1 as GTSNPN and CDR2 as SVGIG (reference sequence). This CDR3 is built from 12 residues. DNA of the CDR3: TGTGCCTGGAGGGGGACAGGGTCGAGCTACACCTTC. Protein product: CAWRGTGSSYTF.